One T cell receptor beta chain is described in this entry. The source of the sample is a study of cytotoxic CD8 clonotypes in ibrutinib-treated CLL. Background on the study: Investigators reported 24 partial and 2 complete responses; after median roughly 65 months, 14 patients remained remitted and about twelve progressed.

CDR3 length: 16 residues. The V gene end was trimmed by 3 bases and the J gene end by 5 bases; junction bases not matched to a gene: 6. From germline, CDR1 is SGHRS and CDR2 YFSETQ. Generated by immunoSEQ multiplex PCR, the TCRdb table keeps only in-frame clones and is missing some. The sample consists of some 130,000 clones, 80% to 85% of them appearing once. The sequence was obtained from a human donor with chronic lymphocytic leukemia. The input for sequencing was PBMCs, taken after 24 months of ibrutinib treatment. The chain combines TRBV5-1 with TRBJ2-1; 12 nucleotides agree with TRBD2. In nucleotides, the CDR3 is TGCGCCAGCAGCTCCTTACTAGCGGGGGGCCACAATGAGCAGTTCTTC. As protein: CASSSLLAGGHNEQFF.